The 17 T cell receptor beta chains listed next were all sequenced from one sample in a study of shared clonotypes between healthy human individuals. Sequencing used immunoSEQ multiplex PCR; TCRdb keeps in-frame clones, though not all of them. This table holds nearly 1,000,000 clones, over 60% found once. The sample taken for sequencing was memory CD4+ T cells sorted from blood. The subset was: CD45RA-negative fraction. These TCRs come from a man younger than 35 in good health.

The rearrangement uses TRBV4-3 and TRBJ2-1, with TRBD2 identical over 12 bases. CDR1 is LGHNA and CDR2 is YSLEER in the germline V gene. CDR3 length: 16 residues. J lost 8 bases, V lost 1 base, and 6 bases had no gene match. This CDR3 is CASSQALAGGYDEQFF. CDR3 DNA sequence: TGCGCCAGCAGCCAAGCACTAGCGGGAGGTTACGATGAGCAGTTCTTC.

Worth noting for this clone: The sample has other DNA sequences that encode this CDR3 too. The V gene is TRBV27, the J gene TRBJ2-2; no definite D call. The CDR3 runs 15 residues. Trimming took off 5 bases at V and 2 bases at J, with 12 bases between the two ends. CDR1 and CDR2 from the germline V gene are MNHEY and SMNVEV (reference sequence). The CDR3 bases are TGTGCCAGCAGTCTGGCTGGCGCCAACACCGGGGAGCTGTTTTTT. Its translation: CASSLAGANTGELFF.

The chain carries TRBV7-9 and TRBJ2-7, with a weak D call TRBD1 (6 bases). CDR3 size: 14 residues. Trimming took 7 bases from V and 0 from J, leaving 13 bases between them. Germline assignment: CDR1 SEHNR and CDR2 FQNEAQ (reference sequence). In DNA form, the CDR3 reads TGTGCCAGCACCTCACAGGGAAGCTCCTACGAGCAGTACTTC. It specifies CASTSQGSSYEQYF.

In the case of this clone: The same CDR3 also results from other DNA sequences found in this sample. This chain uses TRBV20-1 with TRBJ2-3; D is ambiguous. Trimming shortened V by 3 bases and J by 6 bases, and 7 bases separated the two germline ends. Per the germline V gene, CDR1 is DFQATT and CDR2 is SNEGSKA (reference sequence). CDR3 length equals 11 residues. The CDR3 region has the DNA TGCAGTGCTAGCAAAGTGGATACGCAGTATTTT. It yields the protein CSASKVDTQYF.

J is TRBJ2-2 and V is TRBV11-2; 8 bases align to TRBD2. This CDR3 region has 17 residues. Germline V CDR1 and CDR2: SGHAT, FQNNGV. The ends lost 1 base at V and 6 bases at J; junction bases unmatched: 10. CDR3 sequence (DNA): TGTGCCAGCAGCTTAGGGTACTCGACTAGCGTCCCCGGGGAGCTGTTTTTT. It is translated as CASSLGYSTSVPGELFF.

For this clone: Different DNA sequences within this sample yield the same CDR3. V is TRBV11-3 and J is TRBJ2-5, with D unclear. The germline V and J ends were trimmed by 3 bases and 2 bases, with 7 bases remaining between them. The CDR3 totals 13 residues. Germline CDR1 SGHNT, CDR2 YENEEA. The CDR3: CASSFRRQETQYF. DNA of the CDR3: TGTGCCAGCAGCTTCAGAAGACAAGAGACCCAGTACTTC.

Written as DNA, the CDR3 is TGTGCCAGCAGCGCGAGGGCTAGCGGGGGGCAACAAGAGACCCAGTACTTC. Its translation: CASSARASGGQQETQYF. This chain joins TRBV9 and TRBJ2-5; 11 bases match TRBD2. The CDR3 runs to 17 residues. Trimming at V came to 3 bases and at J to 2 bases, leaving 9 bases not matched to a gene. In germline, CDR1 is SGDLS, CDR2 YYNGEE.

V is TRBV5-1 and J is TRBJ2-7, with 9 bases matching TRBD2. The CDR3 contains 15 residues. From germline, CDR1 is SGHRS and CDR2 YFSETQ. The V gene end was trimmed by 1 base and the J gene end by 5 bases; junction bases not matched to a gene: 7. CDR3 DNA sequence: TGCGCCAGCAGCTTGACTAGCGGGTCAATGGACGAGCAGTACTTC. As protein: CASSLTSGSMDEQYF.

The CDR3 spells CASSYQRAGENIQYF. The CDR3 nucleotides read TGTGCCAGCAGTTACCAGCGGGCTGGCGAAAACATTCAGTACTTC. The rearrangement uses TRBV6-4 and TRBJ2-4; tentatively, D is TRBD2 (6 bases). Germline CDR1 reads MRHNA; CDR2 reads SNTAGT. Trimming took off 5 bases at V and 5 bases at J, with 16 bases between the two ends. The CDR3 totals 15 residues.

The chain is built from TRBV30 and TRBJ1-2, with D perhaps matching TRBD1 (6 bases). V was pared by 0 bases and J by 0 bases, with 14 bases between. Germline CDR1 is GTSNPN and CDR2 is SVGIG (reference sequence). The CDR3 length is 16 residues. CDR3 amino acids: CAWSVGRGAANYGYTF. The CDR3, as DNA: TGTGCCTGGAGTGTTGGCAGGGGAGCTGCTAACTATGGCTACACCTTC.

The chain links TRBV6-1 to TRBJ2-7; D not certain. CDR1 and CDR2 from the germline V gene are MNHNS and SASEGT. The ends were cut back, 0 bases at V and 1 base at J, with 10 bases in the middle. This CDR3 region has 15 residues. The CDR3 DNA is TGTGCCAGCAGTGAAGCGTATCATAAATCCTACGAGCAGTACTTC. Protein sequence: CASSEAYHKSYEQYF.

The CDR3 nucleotides read TGTGCCAGCAGCGCCGCTAATATCGGACAGAGGAACACTGAAGCTTTCTTT. It specifies CASSAANIGQRNTEAFF. The chain links TRBV9 to TRBJ1-1, with D possibly TRBD1 on 6 matching bases. The length of the CDR3 is 17 residues. Germline CDR1 reads SGDLS; CDR2 reads YYNGEE. Deletions cut 3 bases from V and 1 base from J, with 19 bases between.

The gene calls are TRBV5-1 and TRBJ2-4; 11 nucleotides match TRBD1. Per germline, CDR1 SGHRS and CDR2 YFSETQ. V was clipped by 5 bases and J by 2 bases; unmatched bases: 3. The CDR3 runs to 15 residues. The CDR3 loop is CASRRDRGSKNIQYF. CDR3 nucleotides: TGCGCCAGCAGACGGGACAGGGGGTCCAAAAACATTCAGTACTTC.

The chain uses TRBV7-2 and TRBJ2-7; D is perhaps TRBD1 (7 bases). Germline CDR1 and CDR2: SGHTA and FQGNSA. The V gene lost 4 bases and the J gene lost 2 bases, with 18 bases spanning the gap. The CDR3 runs 16 residues. The CDR3 protein is CASSSLAAGGTYEQYF. The CDR3 region has the DNA TGTGCCAGCAGCTCCCTTGCGGCAGGGGGGACCTACGAGCAGTACTTC.

This clone has more than one count but fewer than ten. The chain carries TRBV11-2 and TRBJ1-3; D is unresolved. Between the trimmed V and J ends, which lost 4 bases and 4 bases, there was a span of 14 bases. The CDR3 contains 15 residues. CDR1 is SGHAT, CDR2 FQNNGV, per germline. CDR3 residues: CASSSRLSKGNTIYF. The CDR3 nucleotides are TGTGCCAGCAGCTCCCGACTCTCTAAGGGAAACACCATATATTTT.

The V call is TRBV18, the J call TRBJ1-2; TRBD1 aligns across 9 bases. V gave up 2 bases and J gave up 8 bases; unmatched junction bases: 12. CDR3 length equals 16 residues. The germline gives CDR1 KGHSH, CDR2 LQKENI. The DNA of the CDR3 is TGTGCCAGCTCACCAGGGGGACAGGGCCTGCGCGACGGCTACACCTTC. Translating it yields CASSPGGQGLRDGYTF.

This sequence joins TRBV6-5 and TRBJ2-1; D possibly corresponds to TRBD2 (6 bases). The CDR3 is made up of 15 amino acids. Germline V gene lookup returns CDR1 MNHEY and CDR2 SVGAGI. Trimming left V 6 bases short and J 4 bases short, with 16 bases between. CDR3 protein: CASSPASGLYNEQFF. The DNA for the CDR3 is TGTGCCAGCAGCCCCGCCAGCGGGCTGTACAATGAGCAGTTCTTC.